The rows below give T cell receptor beta chains drawn from one sample of a study of T cell responses to AZD1222 COVID-19 vaccine. Some clones are missing from TCRdb's copy, which holds only in-frame ones; the method was immunoSEQ multiplex PCR. This table has about 70,000 clones, 85% appearing once. The material was peripheral blood, obtained on day 0 of AZD1222 vaccination. Every receptor here comes from an adult in good health. Both conserved end residues are trimmed from each CDR3. D genes are given only for firm matches.

J	D	V	CDR3
TRBJ1-1	NA	TRBV12-5	ASGLVLVRRATEAF
TRBJ2-7	NA	TRBV6-5	AGSLTGISEQY
TRBJ2-1	TRBD2	TRBV18	ASSPRLLAGGEQF
TRBJ2-1	NA	TRBV11-2	ASSLGRNNEQF
TRBJ1-1	TRBD1	TRBV29-1	SVKTGTNTEAF
TRBJ1-1	TRBD1	TRBV19	ASTKTGGENTEAF
TRBJ1-2	NA	TRBV11-2	ASSSYSRGFGYGYT
TRBJ2-1	NA	TRBV27	ASSLSPRGEPYNEQF
TRBJ1-1	NA	TRBV10-1	ASSKGGRLNTEAF
TRBJ2-5	NA	TRBV9	ASSSRGTDQETQY
TRBJ1-2	NA	TRBV5-1	ASSLVTVNYGYT
TRBJ2-2	TRBD2	TRBV7-8	ASSLLGLGAGELF
TRBJ2-7	TRBD1	TRBV10-3	AISWDRSYEQY